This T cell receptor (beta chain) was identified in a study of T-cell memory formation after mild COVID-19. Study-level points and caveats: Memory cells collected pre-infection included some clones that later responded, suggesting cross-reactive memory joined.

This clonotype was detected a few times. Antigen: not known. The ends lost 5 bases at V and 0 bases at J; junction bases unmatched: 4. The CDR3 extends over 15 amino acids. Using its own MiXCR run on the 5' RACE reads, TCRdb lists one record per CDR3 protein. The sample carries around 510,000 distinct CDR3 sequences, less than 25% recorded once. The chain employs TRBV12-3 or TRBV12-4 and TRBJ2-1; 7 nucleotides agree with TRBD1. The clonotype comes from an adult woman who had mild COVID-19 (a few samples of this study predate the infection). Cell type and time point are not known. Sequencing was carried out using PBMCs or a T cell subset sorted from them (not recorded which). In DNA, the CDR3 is TGTGCCAGCAGTACAGGGGTCTTCTCCTACAATGAGCAGTTCTTC. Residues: CASSTGVFSYNEQFF.